What follows is one T cell receptor (beta chain) and its context. Its antigen is not identified. The data belong to a study of CD4 T cells in relation to SARS-CoV-2 and coronaviruses. Study-wide background: After less than eleven days of antigen culture, PBMC TCR beta CDR3s were sequenced. No peptide or an HIV-1 Nef peptide pool served as negative control. Study findings and constraints: Crossreactive clones expanded significantly less to SARS-CoV-2 than monoreactive clones. Roughly 65% of donors had memory CD4+ clonotypes crossrecognizing SARS-CoV-2 and common cold coronavirus spike.

Assay used: immunoSEQ multiplex PCR; TCRdb lists only in-frame clones, some missing. The top ten clones hold roughly 12% of a sample with tens of thousands of clones, 74% of them seen once. The CDR3 consists of 13 residues. The germline V and J ends were trimmed by 6 bases and 6 bases, with 15 bases remaining between them. Germline assignment: CDR1 MNHEY and CDR2 SMNVEV (reference sequence). The unexposed donors gave CD4+ T cells in about 2011-2018, prior to COVID-19. Isolation of CD4+ T cells took place after less than 13 days in culture. This chain joins TRBV27 and TRBJ2-7; TRBD1 is a possible D gene (6 bases). This TCR was recovered from a human donor in good health. Input material: CD4+ T cells from PBMCs, cultured in vitro. Here the CDR3 reads CASRPPGQSEQYF. Here the CDR3 DNA reads TGTGCCAGCAGGCCACCGGGACAATCCGAGCAGTACTTC.